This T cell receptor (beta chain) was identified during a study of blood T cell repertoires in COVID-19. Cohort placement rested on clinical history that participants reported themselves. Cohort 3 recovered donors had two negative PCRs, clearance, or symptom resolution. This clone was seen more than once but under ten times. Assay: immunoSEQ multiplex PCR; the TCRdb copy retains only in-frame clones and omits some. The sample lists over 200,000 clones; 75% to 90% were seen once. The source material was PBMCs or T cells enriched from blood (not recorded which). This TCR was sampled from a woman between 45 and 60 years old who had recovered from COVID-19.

The CDR3 loop reads CASSRYEQYF. CDR3 bases: TGTGCCAGCAGTCGGTACGAGCAGTACTTC. The chain is built from TRBV28 and TRBJ2-7, with D unresolved. The germline V gene encodes CDR1 MDHEN and CDR2 SYDVKM. This CDR3 is 10 amino acids long. The ends were cut back, 5 bases at V and 4 bases at J, with 3 bases in the middle.